Below, one T cell receptor beta chain is given with its context. The target antigen is unknown. Healthy Russian Caucasian donors spanned ages about 6 to 100 years. Next came a second PCR, run for about 6 to 12 cycles, which used a sample-barcoded 5' primer along with a J-beta primer mix. TCRdb used MiXCR to reprocess the 5' RACE reads, holding one entry per CDR3 protein. The repertoire holds about 640,000 distinct CDR3 sequences, with roughly 53% as singletons. This specimen belongs to a study of blood T cells in healthy people across ages. Study results and caveats: Using unsorted PBMCs precluded a conclusive naive versus antigen-experienced comparison.

The TCR comes from a man in his sixties in good health. Material for sequencing was blood.

The CDR3 sequence: CASSQGDFRPQHF. In nucleotides, the CDR3 is TGTGCCAGCAGCCAAGGCGATTTCCGGCCCCAGCATTTT. The chain joins TRBV3-1 to TRBJ1-5; D is uncertain. The length of the CDR3 is 13 residues. The ends were cut back, 1 base at V and 9 bases at J, with 10 bases in the middle. The germline V gene encodes CDR1 LGHDT and CDR2 YNNKEL (reference sequence).